This T cell receptor (beta chain) was recovered during a study of shared clonotypes between healthy human individuals. Findings and caveats of the study: The sharing of 4.5% to 5% of naive CD4 clonotypes was seen across a handful of donors.

Some clones are missing from TCRdb's copy, which holds only in-frame ones; the method was immunoSEQ multiplex PCR. The data show 1.5 million to 1.9 million clones, 95% to 99% seen once. Germline CDR1 and CDR2: MNHNY and SVGAGI (reference sequence). Deletions cut 5 bases from V and 6 bases from J, with 11 bases between. The CDR3 contains 12 residues. A remark on this clone: Antigen unknown.

The clonotype comes from a man aged 25 to 40 in good health. The sample was naive CD4+ T cells sorted from blood. Subset of the sample: CD45RA+ positively selected. V is TRBV6-6 and J is TRBJ2-7; maybe TRBD1 (6 bases). CDR3 residues: CASSEGEREQYF. The CDR3 DNA sequence: TGTGCCAGCAGTGAGGGGGAGCGCGAGCAGTACTTC.